The 18 T cell receptor beta chains listed next were all sequenced from one sample in a study of human T cells and chemical hapten exposure. Time point specified: patch test 3, about 24 weeks after DPC sensitization. Treatment described: therapeutic diphenylcyclopropenone sensitization with weekly scalp DPC. Sequencing started from total RNA isolated from unfractionated whole blood. TCRdb reprocessed the RACE reads with MiXCR, giving one entry per CDR3 protein. The top ten clones hold about 2.5% of a sample with roughly 39,000 distinct CDR3 sequences, 12% of them seen once. Sequenced material: whole blood, taken in connection with sensitization to the hapten diphenylcyclopropenone (DPC). These receptors were collected from a woman aged 40-49 years with alopecia areata. Some clones in this sample may be carry-over from other donors' samples.

V gene TRBV29-1 combines with J gene TRBJ2-3; 8 bases map to TRBD2. The germline V gene has CDR1 SQVTM and CDR2 ANQGSEA. The CDR3 runs to 14 residues. V dropped 4 bases and J dropped 5; count of bases not matched to a gene: 8. The CDR3 sequence is CSVGTSGPRDTQYF. In DNA form, the CDR3 reads TGCAGCGTTGGAACTAGCGGACCCCGAGATACGCAGTATTTT.

The genes are TRBV20-1 and TRBJ1-6, with unresolved D. CDR3 size: 12 residues. Germline lookup yields CDR1 DFQATT and CDR2 SNEGSKA (reference sequence). V was trimmed by 7 bases and J by 6 bases, leaving 10 bases between them. CDR3: CSVLRVNSPLHF. For the CDR3, the DNA is TGCAGTGTCCTTCGGGTTAATTCACCCCTCCACTTT.

This clonotype was seen many times. This chain links TRBV28 with TRBJ2-7; 9 bases agree with TRBD2. This CDR3 contains 14 residues. Germline CDR1 and CDR2: MDHEN and SYDVKM. J lost 6 bases, V lost 7 bases, and 10 bases had no gene match. The CDR3 DNA follows: TGTGCCAGCACCCCCGAGCGGGAGGACCCCGAGCAGTACTTC. Residues: CASTPEREDPEQYF.

This clonotype was seen repeatedly, ten times or more. The V and J genes are TRBV21-1 and TRBJ2-5; TRBD1 is the table's D call and was not checked against the DNA. TRBV21-1 is flagged as a pseudogene. The CDR3 covers 12 residues. CDR3 sequence: CASNDSGETQYF. The CDR3 nucleotides are TGTGCCAGCAATGACAGCGGAGAGACCCAGTACTTC.

The chain couples TRBV5-1 to TRBJ2-5, with D unclear. The CDR3 has 11 amino acids. Germline CDR1 and CDR2: SGHRS and YFSETQ. Deletions cut 3 bases from V and 6 bases from J, with 6 bases between. In nucleotides, the CDR3 is TGCGCCAGCAGCTACGAGAAGACCCAGTACTTC. Translated, it gives CASSYEKTQYF.

This clonotype was recorded many times. The V gene is TRBV2, the J gene TRBJ1-5; possibly TRBD1 for D (5 bases). Trimming left V 2 bases short and J 3 bases short, with 11 bases between. Germline V gives CDR1 SNHLY, CDR2 FYNNEI. CDR3 size: 15 residues. The CDR3 DNA follows: TGTGCCAGCAGTGAATTCAGGGAGGACAATCAGCCCCAGCATTTT. Protein sequence: CASSEFREDNQPQHF.

CDR3 DNA: TGTGCCAGCCGAATAGGCACTGAAGCTTTCTTT. It encodes CASRIGTEAFF. This rearrangement joins TRBV6-5 to TRBJ1-1; no definite D call. With 8 bases removed from V and 4 bases from J, the gap between germline ends came to 8 bases. The CDR3 runs 11 residues. The germline gives CDR1 MNHEY, CDR2 SVGAGI.

This clonotype was found a few times. The chain joins TRBV7-2 to TRBJ2-5; 9 nucleotides line up with TRBD2. The CDR3 consists of 15 residues. The V gene's germline CDR1 is SGHTA and CDR2 FQGNSA. V shed 3 bases and J 2 bases; nucleotides not matched to a gene: 4. The CDR3 nucleotides are TGTGCCAGCAGCTTGACTAGCGGACCACAAGAGACCCAGTACTTC. Its translation: CASSLTSGPQETQYF.

This clonotype has only a few counts. The chain uses TRBV7-8 and TRBJ2-7; 9 nucleotides match TRBD2. J was trimmed by 9 bases and V by 7 bases; bases with no gene match: 16. This CDR3 region has 15 residues. Germline CDR1 reads SGHVS; CDR2 reads FQNEAQ. CDR3 protein: CASTPRGGRASAQYF. The CDR3 DNA sequence: TGTGCCAGCACCCCGCGGGGCGGGAGGGCCTCGGCGCAGTACTTC.

This clonotype was seen many times. The chain links TRBV12-3 or TRBV12-4 to TRBJ2-5; possibly TRBD1 or TRBD2 for D (5 bases each). This CDR3 is 15 amino acids long. Trimming removed 6 bases at V and 5 bases at J, with 19 bases between. CDR3 sequence: CASRQNAGARETQYF. CDR3 in DNA: TGTGCCAGCAGACAGAACGCCGGGGCTAGGGAGACCCAGTACTTC.

V and J are TRBV10-3 and TRBJ2-2; TRBD1 might be the D (6 bases). The CDR3 runs 14 residues. CDR1 is ENHRY and CDR2 is SYGVKD in the germline V gene. Trimming took off 10 bases at V and 0 bases at J, with 12 bases between the two ends. In DNA form, the CDR3 reads TGTGCCACCGGGGACACCTCGAACACCGGGGAGCTGTTTTTT. Its translation: CATGDTSNTGELFF.

This clonotype has at least ten counts. This chain uses TRBV28 with TRBJ1-1, with D perhaps TRBD1 (6 bases). Germline V gives CDR1 MDHEN, CDR2 SYDVKM. V lost 6 bases to trimming and J lost 1 base, with 9 bases between them. The CDR3 is 13 residues long. CDR3 DNA sequence: TGTGCCAGCAGCAAGGGACAGAACACTGAAGCTTTCTTT. This gives the protein CASSKGQNTEAFF.

This clonotype was found many times. The chain employs TRBV28 and TRBJ1-3, with D unclear. V dropped 3 bases and J dropped 0 bases, with 12 bases sitting between them. The CDR3 is 16 residues long. Germline lookup yields CDR1 MDHEN and CDR2 SYDVKM. CDR3 in amino acids: CASSFTVRSSGNTIYF. The CDR3 bases are TGTGCCAGCAGTTTTACCGTCAGGTCCTCTGGAAACACCATATATTTT.

This clonotype showed up many times. This chain joins TRBV20-1 and TRBJ2-7, with 11 bases identical to TRBD1. This CDR3 contains 14 residues. With V trimmed by 4 bases and J by 1 base, 3 bases remained unmatched. Per germline, CDR1 DFQATT and CDR2 SNEGSKA (reference sequence). The DNA for the CDR3 is TGCAGTGCTAAGGACAGGGGGCGTTCCTACGAGCAGTACTTC. It encodes CSAKDRGRSYEQYF.

This clonotype was seen repeatedly, ten times or more. The chain couples TRBV7-9 to TRBJ2-5, with D perhaps matching TRBD2 (6 bases). Germline-derived CDR1 and CDR2 are SEHNR and FQNEAQ (reference sequence). V lost 5 bases and J 1 base, leaving 17 bases between the germline ends. The CDR3 covers 16 residues. Here the CDR3 reads CASSKLRTITQETQYF. CDR3 bases: TGTGCCAGCAGCAAGTTACGGACTATCACCCAAGAGACCCAGTACTTC.

The chain links TRBV28 to TRBJ2-5; possibly TRBD1 or TRBD2 for D (5 bases each). Germline V lookup: CDR1 MDHEN, CDR2 SYDVKM. V dropped 7 bases and J dropped 5 bases, with 17 bases sitting between them. CDR3 size: 14 residues. The CDR3 loop is CASTGDPKGETQYF. The CDR3 DNA reads as TGTGCCAGCACTGGGGACCCAAAGGGGGAGACCCAGTACTTC.

This clonotype was found many times. The chain uses TRBV7-8 and TRBJ2-4, with D possibly being TRBD1 or TRBD2 (5 bases each). CDR3 length equals 17 residues. Trimming shortened V by 5 bases and J by 0 bases, and 17 bases separated the two germline ends. Germline V gene sequence: CDR1 SGHVS, CDR2 FQNEAQ. The chain's CDR3 is CASSVRDGPLAKNIQYF. The CDR3 DNA reads as TGTGCCAGCAGCGTTCGGGACGGACCCTTAGCCAAAAACATTCAGTACTTC.

This clonotype showed up many times. The chain links TRBV10-1 to TRBJ2-3; 10 positions match TRBD2. The germline V gene has CDR1 WNHNN and CDR2 SYGVQD (reference sequence). This CDR3 spans 17 amino acids. V shed 3 bases, J shed 4 bases, and the junction held 10 bases outside the gene matches. The CDR3 loop is CASSDGLAGARADTQYF. The CDR3 region has the DNA TGCGCCAGCAGTGATGGCCTAGCGGGAGCCCGTGCAGATACGCAGTATTTT.